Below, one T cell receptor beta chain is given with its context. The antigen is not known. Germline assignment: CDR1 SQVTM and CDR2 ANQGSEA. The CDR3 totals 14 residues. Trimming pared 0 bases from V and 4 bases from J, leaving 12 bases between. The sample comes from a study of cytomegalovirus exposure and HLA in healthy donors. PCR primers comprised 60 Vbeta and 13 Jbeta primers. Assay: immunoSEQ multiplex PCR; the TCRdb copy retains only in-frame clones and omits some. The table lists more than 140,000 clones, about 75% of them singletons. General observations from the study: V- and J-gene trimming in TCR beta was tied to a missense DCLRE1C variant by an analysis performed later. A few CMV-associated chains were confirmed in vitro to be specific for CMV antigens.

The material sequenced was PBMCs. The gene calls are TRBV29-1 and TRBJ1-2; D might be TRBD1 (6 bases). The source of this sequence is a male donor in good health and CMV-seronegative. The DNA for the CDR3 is TGCAGCGTTGAAGATAAGGGGGGGCCCTATGGCTACACCTTC. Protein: CSVEDKGGPYGYTF.